This TCR beta chain was recovered during a study of cytomegalovirus exposure and HLA in healthy donors. Of note for this clone: No antigen is known for it.

General study findings and limits: In a later analysis, parvovirus B19, influenza, CMV and Epstein-Barr virus appeared linked to several top co-occurrence clusters.

The PCR employed 60 Vbeta primers together with 13 Jbeta primers. Libraries were prepared by immunoSEQ multiplex PCR; TCRdb keeps only in-frame clonotypes and omits some of them. The sample yields about 130,000 clones, around three quarters seen once. The CDR3 is made up of 16 amino acids. Germline V gene data show CDR1 as MNHNS and CDR2 as SASEGT. V was clipped by 4 bases and J by 2 bases; unmatched bases: 7. The sample consisted of PBMCs. The receptor comes from a woman aged 55-69 years in good health and CMV-seropositive. The V and J genes are TRBV6-1 and TRBJ2-3; TRBD2 aligns across 9 bases. CDR3 sequence: CASSGTSGFATDTQYF. In DNA, the CDR3 is TGTGCCAGCAGTGGAACTAGCGGGTTTGCCACAGATACGCAGTATTTT.